A single sample gave rise to the 5 T cell receptor beta chains below, sequenced in a study of T cell changes during pregnancy in multiple sclerosis. Some clones are missing from TCRdb's copy, which holds only in-frame ones; the method was immunoSEQ multiplex PCR. Of tens of thousands of clones listed, around 92% were seen once; the top ten hold more than 0.15%. This material consisted of CD4+ T cells from peripheral blood mononuclear cells, taken after pregnancy. The source is a female donor in good health, enrolled as a control in a pregnancy study.

The chain joins TRBV28 to TRBJ1-2, with 11 bases fitting TRBD1. The CDR3 sequence is 18 residues long. Per the germline V gene, CDR1 is MDHEN and CDR2 is SYDVKM. The trim removed 10 bases at V and 2 bases at J, leaving 18 bases unmatched. CDR3 DNA: TGTGCCATCGCGGACAGGGGGCACGCCCGGGACTCCAACTATGGCTACACCTTC. This encodes CAIADRGHARDSNYGYTF.

This chain uses TRBV7-9 with TRBJ1-1; 9 bases line up with TRBD1. Per germline, CDR1 SEHNR and CDR2 FQNEAQ (reference sequence). J gave up 1 base and V 5 bases, and 2 bases lay outside the gene matches. The CDR3 has 14 residues. The CDR3 sequence is CASSPGQGNTEAFF. CDR3 coding DNA: TGTGCCAGCAGCCCGGGACAGGGGAACACTGAAGCTTTCTTT.

The chain carries TRBV6-5 and TRBJ1-6; D possibly corresponds to TRBD1 (5 bases). Germline CDR1 is MNHEY and CDR2 is SVGAGI. This CDR3 spans 14 amino acids. Trimming cost V 6 bases and J 10 bases, with 16 bases left between them. CDR3 sequence: CASSLTEIRSPLHF. CDR3 bases: TGTGCCAGCAGCCTGACAGAGATTAGATCACCCCTCCACTTT.

This chain joins TRBV18 and TRBJ1-1; tentative D call: TRBD1 (6 bases). This CDR3 region has 19 residues. V shed 0 bases and J shed 5 bases, with 25 bases lying between them. Germline CDR1 reads KGHSH; CDR2 reads LQKENI. The CDR3 sequence: CASSPPWLVVGGARTEAFF. CDR3 nucleotides: TGTGCCAGCTCACCACCATGGCTGGTAGTTGGGGGGGCCAGAACTGAAGCTTTCTTT.

The chain links TRBV19 to TRBJ2-1, with TRBD2 matching 11 bases. The germline CDR1 and CDR2 sequences are LNHDA and SQIVND (reference sequence). With V trimmed by 4 bases and J by 7 bases, 9 bases remained unmatched. The length of the CDR3 is 16 residues. The CDR3 spells CASSSLAGGRRNEQFF. CDR3 sequence (DNA): TGTGCCAGTAGTAGCCTAGCGGGGGGCCGTAGGAATGAGCAGTTCTTC.